The next 17 T cell receptor beta chains were all read from a single sample in a study of blood T cell repertoires in COVID-19. Clones were sequenced by immunoSEQ multiplex PCR, and TCRdb holds only the in-frame ones, with some missing. The sample has some 150,000 clones; around 87% are singletons. Sequenced input: peripheral blood. These receptors all stem from a man aged 45-60 years who had recovered from COVID-19.

The V and J genes are TRBV7-2 and TRBJ2-5, with 7 bases aligning to TRBD1. CDR3 size: 14 residues. CDR1 is SGHTA, CDR2 FQGNSA, per germline. Unmatched junction bases numbered 4, after V lost 4 bases and J lost 2 bases. The CDR3 region is CASSSVRGQETQYF. CDR3 bases: TGTGCCAGCAGCTCTGTCAGGGGGCAAGAGACCCAGTACTTC.

This clone appeared a few times. The V call is TRBV18, the J call TRBJ2-2; perhaps TRBD2 as D (7 bases). Germline V gives CDR1 KGHSH, CDR2 LQKENI. The CDR3 is 17 amino acids. V shed 0 bases and J shed 3 bases, with 14 bases lying between them. The CDR3 DNA sequence: TGTGCCAGCTCACCACCGAACGCGGGGGCGTACACCGGGGAGCTGTTTTTT. This codes for CASSPPNAGAYTGELFF.

This chain uses TRBV5-6 with TRBJ1-3, with 9 bases aligning to TRBD1. Germline-derived CDR1 and CDR2 are SGHDT and YYEEEE. V trimming: 3 bases; J trimming: 4 bases; junction bases outside the gene matches: 2. CDR3 length: 14 residues. The CDR3 loop is CASSWDRVGNTIYF. The CDR3 DNA reads as TGTGCCAGCAGCTGGGACAGGGTCGGAAACACCATATATTTT.

The V call is TRBV14, the J call TRBJ2-3; no clear D. The V end lost 0 bases, the J end lost 10 bases, and 11 bases lay between the germline ends. The CDR3 consists of 13 residues. CDR1 and CDR2 from the germline V gene are SGHDN and FVKESK. In DNA, the CDR3 is TGTGCCAGCAGCCAAGAAATCCTGCTATCGCAGTATTTT. Encoded protein: CASSQEILLSQYF.

V and J are TRBV11-2 and TRBJ2-5; D not certain. Germline CDR1 reads SGHAT; CDR2 reads FQNNGV. Trimming stripped 5 bases from V and 0 bases from J, with 7 bases between. The CDR3 has 13 residues. CDR3: CASSLYNQETQYF. The CDR3 DNA sequence: TGTGCCAGCAGCCTGTACAACCAAGAGACCCAGTACTTC.

The chain has TRBV5-8 and TRBJ1-3, with a possible D match to TRBD1 (6 bases). The ends were cut back, 4 bases at V and 4 bases at J, with 12 bases in the middle. The CDR3 runs 14 residues. Per germline, CDR1 SGHTS and CDR2 YDEGEE. The CDR3 region is CASSPGTNGNTIYF. The CDR3 DNA is TGTGCCAGCAGCCCCGGGACAAACGGAAACACCATATATTTT.

This chain links TRBV5-6 with TRBJ2-2; no reliable D call. The germline gives CDR1 SGHDT, CDR2 YYEEEE. V was cut by 4 bases and J by 4 bases, with 8 bases left in between. CDR3 size: 13 residues. The CDR3 spells CASSVPVTGELFF. Here the CDR3 DNA reads TGTGCCAGCAGCGTTCCGGTCACCGGGGAGCTGTTTTTT.

Only one count was recorded for this clone. The V and J genes are TRBV6-2 or TRBV6-3 and TRBJ2-1; no clear D. The germline gives CDR1 MNHEY, CDR2 SVGEGT. This CDR3 has 11 amino acids. Trimming shortened V by 5 bases and J by 9 bases, and 8 bases separated the two germline ends. The CDR3 region has the DNA TGTGCCAGCAGTGTATTGCGTGAGCAGTTCTTC. Residues: CASSVLREQFF.

This clone has only one observation. The chain couples TRBV4-3 to TRBJ2-3, with 12 bases aligning to TRBD1. The germline V gene has CDR1 LGHNA and CDR2 YSLEER. With 0 bases clipped from V and 4 bases from J, the junction kept 5 bases outside the gene matches. The CDR3 is made up of 17 amino acids. The CDR3, as DNA: TGCGCCAGCAGCCAAGATTGGGACAGGGGGCTTGCAGATACGCAGTATTTT. Amino acid sequence: CASSQDWDRGLADTQYF.

A word on this clone: This sample includes further DNA sequences coding for the same CDR3. The chain combines TRBV27 with TRBJ2-1; D gene unclear. This CDR3 comprises 13 residues. In germline, CDR1 is MNHEY, CDR2 SMNVEV (reference sequence). V was cut by 3 bases and J by 8 bases, with 11 bases left in between. CDR3 in DNA: TGTGCCAGCAGTTTCCCCGGGTTGGATGAGCAGTTCTTC. Translated, it gives CASSFPGLDEQFF.

This sequence joins TRBV15 and TRBJ2-7, with TRBD1 matching 12 bases. With V trimmed by 2 bases and J by 7 bases, 9 bases remained unmatched. Looked up from germline, CDR1 is LNHNV and CDR2 is YYDKDF (reference sequence). This CDR3 contains 16 residues. This chain's CDR3 is CATSRNPGQGAGEQYF. The CDR3 region has the DNA TGTGCCACCAGCAGAAACCCGGGACAGGGGGCTGGAGAGCAGTACTTC.

The chain is built from TRBV5-6 and TRBJ1-4, with unresolved D. CDR1 and CDR2 from the germline V gene are SGHDT and YYEEEE. The CDR3 consists of 16 residues. Trimming took off 6 bases at V and 0 bases at J, with 15 bases between the two ends. Here the CDR3 reads CASTTRAGATNEKLFF. The DNA of the CDR3 is TGTGCCAGCACCACAAGGGCGGGAGCAACTAATGAAAAACTGTTTTTT.

This clone has only one observation. V usage is TRBV5-1 and J usage is TRBJ2-1, with 7 bases fitting TRBD1. In germline, CDR1 is SGHRS, CDR2 YFSETQ. The CDR3 consists of 16 residues. J gave up 1 base and V 0 bases, and 4 bases lay outside the gene matches. The CDR3 region is CASSLAGTASYNEQFF. CDR3 in DNA: TGCGCCAGCAGCTTGGCCGGGACAGCGTCCTACAATGAGCAGTTCTTC.

The V gene is TRBV9, the J gene TRBJ2-7; 7 bases align to TRBD1. Germline values: CDR1 SGDLS, CDR2 YYNGEE. J was trimmed by 3 bases and V by 3 bases; bases with no gene match: 9. This CDR3 comprises 15 residues. CDR3 DNA sequence: TGTGCCAGCAGCGCCACAGGGGATTGGAGCTACGAGCAGTACTTC. This codes for CASSATGDWSYEQYF.

This clone was found once. The rearrangement joins TRBV11-3 to TRBJ2-1, with D tentatively TRBD1 (6 bases). This CDR3 region has 12 residues. Trimming cost V 8 bases and J 4 bases, with 9 bases left between them. In germline, CDR1 is SGHNT, CDR2 YENEEA. The CDR3 nucleotides read TGTGCCAGCGCGCAGGGGTACAATGAGCAGTTCTTC. This translates into CASAQGYNEQFF.

This clone was picked up one time. As DNA, the CDR3 is TGTGCCAAGACGACAGGCGACACCATATATTTT. Translated: CAKTTGDTIYF. The rearrangement joins TRBV6-5 to TRBJ1-3, with a weak D call TRBD1 (6 bases). Germline V gene data show CDR1 as MNHEY and CDR2 as SVGAGI. The length of the CDR3 is 11 residues. Trimming pared 10 bases from V and 8 bases from J, leaving 12 bases between.

CDR3 sequence: CASSFGQGITKNIQYF. The CDR3 DNA reads TGTGCCAGCAGCTTTGGACAGGGGATAACCAAAAACATTCAGTACTTC. The V and J genes are TRBV5-4 and TRBJ2-4, with 9 nucleotides matching TRBD1. Trimming cost V 2 bases and J 2 bases; bases outside gene matches: 5. Germline V CDR1 and CDR2: SGHNT, YYREEE (reference sequence). CDR3 length: 16 residues.